This T cell receptor (beta chain) comes out of a study of blood T cell repertoires in COVID-19. The CDR3 loop spans 14 amino acids. Trimming took 5 bases from V and 6 from J, leaving 16 bases between them. Looked up from germline, CDR1 is SEHNR and CDR2 is FQNEAQ (reference sequence). This clone was counted between two and nine times. The assay was immunoSEQ multiplex PCR, and TCRdb's table has in-frame clones only and misses some. Seen here are around 88,000 clones, approximately 81% observed once, and the top ten hold 4% to 5.5%. This sequence originates from a man in his fifties or sixties with acute or convalescent COVID-19. Sample: peripheral blood. The chain employs TRBV7-9 and TRBJ1-2, with D possibly being TRBD1 (5 bases). In DNA form, the CDR3 reads TGTGCCAGCAGCCAGATGGGCAGGGTGGATGGCTACACCTTC. Translated, it gives CASSQMGRVDGYTF.